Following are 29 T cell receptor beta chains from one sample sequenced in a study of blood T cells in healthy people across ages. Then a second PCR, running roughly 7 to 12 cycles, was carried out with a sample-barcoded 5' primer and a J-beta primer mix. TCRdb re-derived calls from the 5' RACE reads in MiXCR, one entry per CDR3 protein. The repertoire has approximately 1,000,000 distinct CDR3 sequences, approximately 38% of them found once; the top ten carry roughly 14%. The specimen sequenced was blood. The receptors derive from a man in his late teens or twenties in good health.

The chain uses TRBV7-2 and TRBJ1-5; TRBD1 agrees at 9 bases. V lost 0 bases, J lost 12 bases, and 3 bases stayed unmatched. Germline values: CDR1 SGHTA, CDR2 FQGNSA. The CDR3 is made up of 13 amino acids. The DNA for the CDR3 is TGTGCCAGCAGCTTAGCGGGACAGGGAAGCCAGCATTTT. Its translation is CASSLAGQGSQHF.

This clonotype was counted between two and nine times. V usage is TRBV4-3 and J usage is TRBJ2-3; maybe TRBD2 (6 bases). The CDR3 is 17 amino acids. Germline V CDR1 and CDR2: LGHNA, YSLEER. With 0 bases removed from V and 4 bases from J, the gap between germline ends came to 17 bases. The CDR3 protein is CASSQDRPWRGADTQYF. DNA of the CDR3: TGCGCCAGCAGCCAAGATCGTCCGTGGCGGGGCGCAGATACGCAGTATTTT.

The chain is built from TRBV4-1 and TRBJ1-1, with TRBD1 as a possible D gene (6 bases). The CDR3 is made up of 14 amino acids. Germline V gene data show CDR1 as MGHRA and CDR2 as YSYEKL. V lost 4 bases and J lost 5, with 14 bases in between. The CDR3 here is CASSREGGWTEAFF. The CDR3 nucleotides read TGCGCCAGCAGCCGGGAGGGGGGATGGACTGAAGCTTTCTTT.

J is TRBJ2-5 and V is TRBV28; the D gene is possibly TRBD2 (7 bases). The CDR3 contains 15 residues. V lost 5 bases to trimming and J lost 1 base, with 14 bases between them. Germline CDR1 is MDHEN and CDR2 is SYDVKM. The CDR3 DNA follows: TGTGCCAGCAGTCCTCCTGGGGGGGCCCAAGAGACCCAGTACTTC. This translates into CASSPPGGAQETQYF. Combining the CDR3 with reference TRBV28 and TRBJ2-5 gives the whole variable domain DVKVTQSSRYLVKRTGEKVFLECVQDMDHENMFWYRQDPGLGLRLIYFSYDVKMKEKGDIPEGYSVSREKKERFSLILESASTNQTSMYLCASSPPGGAQETQYFGPGTRLLVL.

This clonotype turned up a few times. The CDR3 here is CSALDSQNTEAFF. CDR3 nucleotides: TGCAGCGCCCTGGACAGTCAAAACACTGAAGCTTTCTTT. The chain carries TRBV29-1 and TRBJ1-1; perhaps TRBD1 as D (6 bases). This CDR3 is 13 amino acids long. Germline-derived CDR1 and CDR2 are SQVTM and ANQGSEA. V lost 7 bases and J lost 2, with 14 bases in between.

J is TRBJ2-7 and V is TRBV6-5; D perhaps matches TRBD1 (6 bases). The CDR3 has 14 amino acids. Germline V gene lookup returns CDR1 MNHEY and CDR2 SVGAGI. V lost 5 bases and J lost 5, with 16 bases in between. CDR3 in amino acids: CASSQGQTSDEQYF. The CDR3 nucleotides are TGTGCCAGCAGTCAAGGACAGACCTCTGACGAGCAGTACTTC.

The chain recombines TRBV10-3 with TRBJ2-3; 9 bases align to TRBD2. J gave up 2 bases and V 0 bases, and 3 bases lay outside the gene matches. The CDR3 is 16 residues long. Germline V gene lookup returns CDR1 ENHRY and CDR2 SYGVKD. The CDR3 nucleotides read TGTGCCATCAGTGAGTCAGCTAGCGGGGCCACAGATACGCAGTATTTT. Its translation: CAISESASGATDTQYF.

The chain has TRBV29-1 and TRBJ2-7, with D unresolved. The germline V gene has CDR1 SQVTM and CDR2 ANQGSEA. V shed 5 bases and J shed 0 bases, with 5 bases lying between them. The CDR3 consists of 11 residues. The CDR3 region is CSVLSSYEQYF. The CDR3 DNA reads TGCAGCGTTCTAAGCTCCTACGAGCAGTACTTC.

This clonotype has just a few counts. CDR3 bases: TGCAGCGTAACAGGGGGCGAGGGCTACACCTTC. It encodes CSVTGGEGYTF. The chain has TRBV29-1 and TRBJ1-2; 9 bases are a match to TRBD1. V was pared by 6 bases and J by 8 bases, with 4 bases of the junction left unmatched. Germline assignment: CDR1 SQVTM and CDR2 ANQGSEA. The CDR3 spans 11 residues.

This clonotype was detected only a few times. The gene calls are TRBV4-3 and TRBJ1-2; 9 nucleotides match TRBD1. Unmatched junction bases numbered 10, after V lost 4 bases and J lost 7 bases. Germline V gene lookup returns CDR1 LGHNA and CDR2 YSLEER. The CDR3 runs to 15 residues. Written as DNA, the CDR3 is TGCGCCAGCAGCCGGATTGGGGACAGGGTTGTTGGCTACACCTTC. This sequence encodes CASSRIGDRVVGYTF.

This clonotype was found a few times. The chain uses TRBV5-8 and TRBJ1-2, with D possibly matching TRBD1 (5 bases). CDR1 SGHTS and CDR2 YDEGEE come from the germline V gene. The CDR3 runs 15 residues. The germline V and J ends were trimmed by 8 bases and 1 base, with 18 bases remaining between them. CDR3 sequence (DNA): TGTGCCAGAGCCAGACAGAAACTGAATAACTATGGCTACACCTTC. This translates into CARARQKLNNYGYTF. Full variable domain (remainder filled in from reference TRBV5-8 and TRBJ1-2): EAGVTQSPTHLIKTRGQQATLRCSPISGHTSVYWYQQALGLGLQFLLWYDEGEERNRGNFPPRFSGRQFPNYSSELNVNALELEDSALYLCARARQKLNNYGYTFGSGTRLTVV.

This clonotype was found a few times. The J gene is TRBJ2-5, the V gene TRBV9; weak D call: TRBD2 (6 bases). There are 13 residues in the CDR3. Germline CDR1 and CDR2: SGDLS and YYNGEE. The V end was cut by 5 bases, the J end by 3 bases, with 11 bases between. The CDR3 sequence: CASSDTGEETQYF. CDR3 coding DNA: TGTGCCAGCAGTGATACGGGGGAAGAGACCCAGTACTTC.

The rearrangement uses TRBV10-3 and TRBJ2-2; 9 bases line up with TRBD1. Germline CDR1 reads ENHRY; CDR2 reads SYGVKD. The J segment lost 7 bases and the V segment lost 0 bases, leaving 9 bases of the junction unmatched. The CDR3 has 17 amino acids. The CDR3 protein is CAISESIGQGSGGELFF. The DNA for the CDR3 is TGTGCCATCAGTGAGTCGATTGGACAGGGGTCTGGCGGGGAGCTGTTTTTT.

CDR3 in DNA: TGTGCCACCAGCAGGTCCACTGAAGCTTTCTTT. Translation: CATSRSTEAFF. The rearrangement joins TRBV15 to TRBJ1-1; no clear D gene. Germline CDR1 is LNHNV and CDR2 is YYDKDF (reference sequence). The CDR3 has 11 amino acids. The V end lost 3 bases, the J end lost 4 bases, and 3 bases lay between the germline ends.

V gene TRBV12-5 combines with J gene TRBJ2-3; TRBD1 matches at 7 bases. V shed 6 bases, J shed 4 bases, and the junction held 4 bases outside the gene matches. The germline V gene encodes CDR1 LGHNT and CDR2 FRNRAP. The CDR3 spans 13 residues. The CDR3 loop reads CASGRTGADTQYF. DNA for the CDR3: TGTGCTAGTGGGCGGACAGGTGCAGATACGCAGTATTTT.

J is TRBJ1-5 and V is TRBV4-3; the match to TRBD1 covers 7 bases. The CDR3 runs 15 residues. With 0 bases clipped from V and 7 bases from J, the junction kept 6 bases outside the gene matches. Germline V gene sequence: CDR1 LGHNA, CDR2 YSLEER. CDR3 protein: CASSQDLAGGQPQHF. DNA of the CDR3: TGCGCCAGCAGCCAAGATTTGGCAGGGGGGCAGCCCCAGCATTTT.

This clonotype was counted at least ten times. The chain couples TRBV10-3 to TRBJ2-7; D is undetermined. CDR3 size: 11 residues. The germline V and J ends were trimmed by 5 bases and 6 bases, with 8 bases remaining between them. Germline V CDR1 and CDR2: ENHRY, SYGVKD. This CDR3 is CAISTSGEQYF. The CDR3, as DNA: TGTGCCATCAGTACTTCTGGCGAGCAGTACTTC.

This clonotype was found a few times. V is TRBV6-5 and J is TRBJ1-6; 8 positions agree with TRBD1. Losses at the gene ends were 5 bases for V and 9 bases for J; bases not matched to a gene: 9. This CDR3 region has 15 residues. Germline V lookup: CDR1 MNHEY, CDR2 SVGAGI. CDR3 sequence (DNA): TGTGCCAGCAGTAACAGGGGGGCGGAACGTTCACCCCTCCACTTT. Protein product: CASSNRGAERSPLHF.

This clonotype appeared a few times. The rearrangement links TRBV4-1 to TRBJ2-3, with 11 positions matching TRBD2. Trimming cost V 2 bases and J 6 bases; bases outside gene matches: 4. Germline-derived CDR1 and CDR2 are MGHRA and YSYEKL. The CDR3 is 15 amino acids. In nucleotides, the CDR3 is TGCGCCAGCAGCCAACTAGCGGGGGGAATGGATACGCAGTATTTT. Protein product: CASSQLAGGMDTQYF.

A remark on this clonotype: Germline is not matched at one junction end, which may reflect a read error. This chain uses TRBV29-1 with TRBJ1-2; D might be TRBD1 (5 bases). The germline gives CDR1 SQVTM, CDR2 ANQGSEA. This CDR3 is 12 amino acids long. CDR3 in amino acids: CSIEETGAGYTF. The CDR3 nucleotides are TGCAGCATTGAAGAAACAGGCGCGGGCTACACCTTC.

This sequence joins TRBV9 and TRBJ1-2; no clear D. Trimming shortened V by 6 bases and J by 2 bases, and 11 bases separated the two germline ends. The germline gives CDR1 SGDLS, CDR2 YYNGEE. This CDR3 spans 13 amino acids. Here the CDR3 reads CASTDHPNYGYTF. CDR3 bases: TGTGCCAGCACAGACCACCCGAACTATGGCTACACCTTC.

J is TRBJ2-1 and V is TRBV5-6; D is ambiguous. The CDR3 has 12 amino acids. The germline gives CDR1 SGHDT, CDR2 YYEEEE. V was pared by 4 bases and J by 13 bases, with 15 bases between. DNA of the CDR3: TGTGCCAGCAGCGTTAACCAAGAGACCCAGTTCTTC. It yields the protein CASSVNQETQFF.

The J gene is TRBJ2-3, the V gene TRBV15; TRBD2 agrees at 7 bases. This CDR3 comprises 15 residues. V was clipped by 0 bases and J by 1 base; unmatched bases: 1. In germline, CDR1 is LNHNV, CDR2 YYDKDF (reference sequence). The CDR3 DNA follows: TGTGCCACCAGCAGAGATCTAGCGGGCACAGATACGCAGTATTTT. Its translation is CATSRDLAGTDTQYF. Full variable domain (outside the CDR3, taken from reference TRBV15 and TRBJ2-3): DAMVIQNPRYQVTQFGKPVTLSCSQTLNHNVMYWYQQKSSQAPKLLFHYYDKDFNNEADTPDNFQSRRPNTSFCFLDIRSPGLGDTAMYLCATSRDLAGTDTQYFGPGTRLTVL.

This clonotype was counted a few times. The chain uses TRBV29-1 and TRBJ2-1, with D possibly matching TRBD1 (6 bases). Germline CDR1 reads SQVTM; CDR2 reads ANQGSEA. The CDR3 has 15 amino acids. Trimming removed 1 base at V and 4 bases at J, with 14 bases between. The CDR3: CSVEGSGVAYNEQFF. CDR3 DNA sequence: TGCAGCGTTGAAGGCTCAGGGGTGGCATACAATGAGCAGTTCTTC.

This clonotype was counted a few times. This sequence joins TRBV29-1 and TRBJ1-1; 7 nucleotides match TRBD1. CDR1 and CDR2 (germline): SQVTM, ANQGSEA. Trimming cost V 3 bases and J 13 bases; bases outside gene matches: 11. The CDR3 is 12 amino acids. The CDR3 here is CSVEVWDSSCFF. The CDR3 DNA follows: TGCAGCGTTGAGGTCTGGGACAGTAGTTGTTTCTTT.

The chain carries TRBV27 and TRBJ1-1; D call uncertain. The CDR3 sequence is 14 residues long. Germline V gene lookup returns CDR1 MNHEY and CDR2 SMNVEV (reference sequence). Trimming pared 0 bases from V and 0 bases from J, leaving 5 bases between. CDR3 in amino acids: CASSLSVLNTEAFF. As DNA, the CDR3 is TGTGCCAGCAGTTTATCTGTCCTGAACACTGAAGCTTTCTTT.

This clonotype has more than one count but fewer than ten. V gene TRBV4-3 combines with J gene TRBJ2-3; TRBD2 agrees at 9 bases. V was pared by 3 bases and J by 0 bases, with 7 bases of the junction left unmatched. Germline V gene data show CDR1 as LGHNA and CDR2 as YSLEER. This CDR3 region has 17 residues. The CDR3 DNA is TGCGCCAGCAGCCATGGAGCGGGGGGCCGAAGCACAGATACGCAGTATTTT. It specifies CASSHGAGGRSTDTQYF.

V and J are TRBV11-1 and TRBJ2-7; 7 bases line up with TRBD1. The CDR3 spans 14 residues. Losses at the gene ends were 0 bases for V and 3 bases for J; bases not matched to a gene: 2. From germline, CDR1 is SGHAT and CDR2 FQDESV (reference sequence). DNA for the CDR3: TGTGCCAGCAGCTTAGCGGGACAGCTCTACGAGCAGTACTTC. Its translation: CASSLAGQLYEQYF.

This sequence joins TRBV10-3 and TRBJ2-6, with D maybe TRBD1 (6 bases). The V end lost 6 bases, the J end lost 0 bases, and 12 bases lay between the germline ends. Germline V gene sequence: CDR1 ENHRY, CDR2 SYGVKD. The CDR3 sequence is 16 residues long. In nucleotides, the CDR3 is TGTGCCATCAGGGCCACAGGGAACTCTGGGGCCAACGTCCTGACTTTC. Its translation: CAIRATGNSGANVLTF.